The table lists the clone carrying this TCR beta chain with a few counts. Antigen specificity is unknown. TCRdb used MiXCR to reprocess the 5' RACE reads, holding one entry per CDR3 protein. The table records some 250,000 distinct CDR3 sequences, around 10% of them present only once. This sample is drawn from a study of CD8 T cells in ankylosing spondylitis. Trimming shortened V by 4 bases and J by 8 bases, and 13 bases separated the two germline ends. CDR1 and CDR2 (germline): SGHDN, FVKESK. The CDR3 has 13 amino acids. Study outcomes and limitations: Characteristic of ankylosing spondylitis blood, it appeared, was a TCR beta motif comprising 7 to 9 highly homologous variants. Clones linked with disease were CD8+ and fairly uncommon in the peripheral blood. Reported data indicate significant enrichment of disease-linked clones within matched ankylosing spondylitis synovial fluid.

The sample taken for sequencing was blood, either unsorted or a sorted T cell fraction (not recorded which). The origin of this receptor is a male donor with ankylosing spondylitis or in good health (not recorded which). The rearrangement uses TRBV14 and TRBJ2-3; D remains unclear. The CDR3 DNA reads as TGTGCCAGCAGCCTGAACCGACTGGGTACGCAGTATTTT. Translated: CASSLNRLGTQYF.